This T cell receptor beta chain originates from a study of a mutant IDH1 vaccine in newly diagnosed glioma. Study-level background: In some groups vaccination began 4-6 weeks post-radiotherapy; others received it with temozolomide. Treated patients showed a male proportion of approximately 60%, a female proportion of 37.5%, and a mean age of about 41 years. Beforehand, treatment had been radiotherapy, temozolomide, or both; the majority received both.

TCRdb keeps only in-frame clones here, not all; method: immunoSEQ multiplex PCR. This table holds fewer than 45,000 clones, around 89% found once. Remarks on this clone: Antigen specificity is unknown.

Time point noted: week 35, safety follow-up. The vaccine gave 300 ug of a 20-mer mutant IDH1 peptide subcutaneously per dose. The CDR3 consists of 16 residues. Trimming pared 0 bases from V and 3 bases from J, leaving 12 bases between. Germline V gene data show CDR1 as SNHLY and CDR2 as FYNNEI. Sequencing was performed on PBMCs, taken from a glioma patient whose treatment included an IDH1 peptide vaccine. This receptor was taken from a man aged 35 to 55 with glioma. V and J are TRBV2 and TRBJ1-5; no clear D. CDR3 nucleotide sequence: TGTGCCAGCAGTGAAGCGCAGCGGCATTTCAATCAGCCCCAGCATTTT. It encodes CASSEAQRHFNQPQHF.